The text below deals with one TCR beta chain. This entry is derived from a study of blood T cell repertoires in COVID-19. Study details: PBMCs, B-cell-depleted T cells, or T cells were the source of the cDNA or gDNA that made up the material.

Deletions cut 5 bases from V and 2 bases from J, with 12 bases between. CDR1 is MNHEY, CDR2 SVGAGI, per germline. CDR3 length equals 14 residues. Data came from immunoSEQ multiplex PCR; TCRdb stores just in-frame clones and leaves some out. The sample yields roughly 30,000 clones, 87% seen once. Sequencing used peripheral blood. The sequence came from a human donor in a cohort sampled during active COVID-19. This chain connects TRBV6-5 to TRBJ1-2; the D is unclear. CDR3 protein: CASSMYQRNYGYTF. The CDR3 DNA reads as TGTGCCAGCAGTATGTATCAGAGGAACTATGGCTACACCTTC.